A selection of T cell receptor beta chains follows, all from one sample in a study of PD-1 blockade in classical Hodgkin lymphoma. Generated by immunoSEQ multiplex PCR, the TCRdb table keeps only in-frame clones and is missing some. This sample yields 23,000 or so clones, of which approximately 70% are seen a single time; roughly 27% belongs to the top ten. Material: peripheral blood mononuclear cells (PBMCs), obtained before the fourth cycle of nivolumab. The origin of the receptors is a human donor with classical Hodgkin lymphoma. The CDR3 runs from the conserved cysteine through the conserved F or W. The order of the fields is J gene, D gene, CDR3 length, V gene, clone size, CDR3 protein, CDR3 DNA. A D gene is named only where the DNA matches it firmly. Clone size is not always given. Where it is, it says once, few, many or a class for expanded clones.

TRBJ1-6 | . | 13 | TRBV7-2 | many | CASSLAPLQPLHF | TGTGCCAGCAGCTTAGCTCCTCTTCAGCCCCTCCACTTT
TRBJ1-1 | . | 14 | TRBV5-1 | . | CASSSGMPNTEAFF | TGCGCCAGCAGCTCAGGGATGCCGAACACTGAAGCTTTCTTT
TRBJ1-2 | . | 15 | TRBV28 | few | CASSPIRGLQYGYTF | TGTGCCAGCAGTCCGATCCGGGGGTTACAATATGGCTACACCTTC
TRBJ2-4 | . | 14 | TRBV19 | once | CASSIHPTYGIQYF | TGTGCCAGTAGTATCCACCCGACTTATGGCATTCAGTACTTC
TRBJ2-7 | TRBD1 | 15 | TRBV10-3 | . | CAISEFDRGPYEQYF | TGTGCCATCAGTGAGTTTGACAGGGGGCCCTACGAGCAGTACTTC
TRBJ1-2 | . | 13 | TRBV5-1 | medium-sized | CASSGASNYGYTF | TGCGCCAGCAGCGGGGCATCTAACTATGGCTACACCTTC
TRBJ2-7 | . | 15 | TRBV7-8 | medium-sized | CASSLVQDSSYEQYF | TGTGCCAGCAGCTTAGTTCAGGACTCTTCCTACGAGCAGTACTTC
TRBJ2-5 | . | 13 | TRBV15 | . | CATSRELQETQYF | TGTGCCACCAGCAGAGAGCTCCAAGAGACCCAGTACTTC
TRBJ2-5 | TRBD2 | 13 | TRBV5-1 | . | CASSLGLAETQYF | TGCGCCAGCAGCTTGGGACTAGCGGAGACCCAGTACTTC
TRBJ2-3 | TRBD2 | 16 | TRBV15 | . | CATSSRSLAGTDTQYF | TGTGCCACCAGCAGTCGAAGCCTAGCGGGCACAGATACGCAGTATTTT
TRBJ1-5 | . | 15 | TRBV15 | . | CATSAGRTSNQPQHF | TGTGCCACCAGCGCGGGACGTACTAGCAATCAGCCCCAGCATTTT
TRBJ2-3 | . | 13 | TRBV6-1 | . | CATQLVRTDTQYF | TGTGCCACCCAGCTAGTAAGGACAGATACGCAGTATTTT
TRBJ1-2 | . | 12 | TRBV7-6 | once | CASSLRGAGYTF | TGTGCCAGCAGCTTAAGGGGGGCGGGCTACACCTTC
TRBJ2-7 | . | 15 | TRBV7-2 | . | CASSLERTAAGEQYF | TGTGCCAGCAGCTTAGAGAGGACAGCGGCGGGAGAGCAGTACTTC
TRBJ2-5 | TRBD2 | 16 | TRBV4-2 | few | CASSSGSGGAVETQYF | TGTGCCAGCAGCTCCGGGAGCGGGGGGGCCGTGGAGACCCAGTACTTC
TRBJ1-4 | . | 12 | TRBV18 | . | CASSPGGEKLFF | TGTGCCAGCTCACCGGGAGGCGAAAAACTGTTTTTT
TRBJ1-6 | . | 15 | TRBV6-5 | . | CASSLDNFQDSPLHF | TGTGCCAGCAGCCTGGACAATTTTCAGGATTCACCCCTCCACTTT
TRBJ2-3 | TRBD2 | 18 | TRBV28 | . | CASRQPGLAGGSTDTQYF | TGTGCCAGCAGGCAACCGGGACTAGCGGGGGGATCAACAGATACGCAGTATTTT
TRBJ1-2 | . | 13 | TRBV6-1 | . | CASTQDHYGGYTF | TGTGCCAGCACCCAAGACCATTACGGTGGCTACACCTTC
TRBJ2-7 | TRBD2 | 15 | TRBV14 | . | CASSRRLAASYEQYF | TGTGCCAGCAGCCGTCGACTAGCGGCCTCCTACGAGCAGTACTTC
TRBJ1-1 | TRBD1 | 14 | TRBV27 | . | CASSFQGVGTEAFF | TGTGCCAGCAGTTTTCAGGGGGTTGGCACTGAAGCTTTCTTT
TRBJ2-1 | TRBD1 | 15 | TRBV6-6 | . | CASSTQGAGYNEQFF | TGTGCCAGCAGTACGCAGGGGGCCGGGTACAATGAGCAGTTCTTC
TRBJ1-1 | . | 12 | TRBV5-6 | . | CASSLGGPEAFF | TGTGCCAGCAGCTTGGGGGGTCCTGAAGCTTTCTTT
TRBJ1-5 | . | 13 | TRBV7-2 | few | CASSLEGVGPQHF | TGTGCCAGCAGCTTAGAGGGGGTGGGGCCCCAGCATTTT
TRBJ2-2 | . | 14 | TRBV19 | . | CASSIQGSTGELFF | TGTGCCAGTAGTATTCAGGGTAGTACCGGGGAGCTGTTTTTT
TRBJ1-6 | . | 12 | TRBV5-4 | . | CASSVANSPLHF | TGTGCCAGCAGCGTAGCTAATTCACCCCTCCACTTT
TRBJ2-3 | . | 12 | TRBV2 | few | CASLFGTDTQYF | TGTGCCAGCCTCTTCGGCACAGATACGCAGTATTTT
TRBJ2-3 | . | 13 | TRBV6-5 | . | CASSYGGSDTQYF | TGTGCCAGCAGTTACGGGGGGTCCGATACGCAGTATTTT
TRBJ2-1 | TRBD2 | 16 | TRBV27 | . | CASRNPAGHSYNEQFF | TGTGCCAGCAGAAACCCAGCGGGGCACTCCTACAATGAGCAGTTCTTC
TRBJ1-1 | . | 14 | TRBV2 | . | CARSRTPGASEAFF | TGTGCCAGATCTCGGACCCCAGGCGCCAGTGAAGCTTTCTTT
TRBJ2-7 | TRBD2 | 15 | TRBV6-1 | . | CASSEVTSGAYEQYF | TGTGCCAGCAGTGAAGTAACTAGCGGGGCCTACGAGCAGTACTTC
TRBJ1-2 | . | 14 | TRBV6-1 | . | CASSEISTGSGYTF | TGTGCCAGCAGTGAGATTTCAACAGGGAGCGGCTACACCTTC
TRBJ1-5 | TRBD1 | 14 | TRBV7-9 | . | CASSFGQGHQPQHF | TGTGCCAGCAGCTTCGGACAGGGCCATCAGCCCCAGCATTTT
TRBJ1-1 | . | 12 | TRBV6-5 | few | CASSLLGTEAFF | TGTGCCAGCAGTTTGTTGGGCACTGAAGCTTTCTTT
TRBJ1-1 | . | 14 | TRBV19 | few | CASSIGRANTEAFF | TGTGCCAGTAGTATAGGAAGGGCGAACACTGAAGCTTTCTTT
TRBJ1-2 | . | 15 | TRBV6-5 | . | CASSPDGGRTYGYTF | TGTGCCAGCAGCCCAGACGGGGGACGTACCTATGGCTACACCTTC
TRBJ2-5 | . | 13 | TRBV9 | . | CASSVRSAETQYF | TGTGCCAGCAGCGTAAGATCTGCGGAGACCCAGTACTTC
TRBJ1-3 | . | 16 | TRBV7-9 | . | CASSLGQPNSGNTIYF | TGTGCCAGCAGCTTAGGACAGCCCAACTCTGGAAACACCATATATTTT
TRBJ2-5 | . | 15 | TRBV9 | few | CASSVAAGLAETQYF | TGTGCCAGCAGCGTAGCTGCAGGGCTCGCAGAGACCCAGTACTTC
TRBJ1-2 | TRBD1 | 14 | TRBV5-1 | once | CASSPYTGDDGYTF | TGCGCCAGCAGCCCTTACACAGGGGATGATGGCTACACCTTC
TRBJ1-1 | . | 13 | TRBV6-5 | . | CASSYGEKAEAFF | TGTGCCAGCAGTTACGGGGAAAAAGCTGAAGCTTTCTTT
TRBJ1-6 | . | 13 | TRBV6-6 | . | CASSYSGGSLLHF | TGTGCCAGCAGTTACTCCGGGGGCAGTCTCCTCCACTTT
TRBJ2-7 | . | 15 | TRBV4-2 | . | CASSQDYLSSYEQYF | TGTGCCAGCAGCCAAGATTATCTATCCTCCTACGAGCAGTACTTC
TRBJ2-1 | . | 14 | TRBV11-2 | . | CASSLDRGAIGQFF | TGTGCCAGCAGCTTAGACAGGGGGGCTATCGGGCAGTTCTTC
TRBJ2-3 | TRBD2 | 20 | TRBV27 | . | CASKINLGGFSSGAGDTQYF | TGTGCCAGCAAGATTAACCTCGGGGGGTTCTCTAGCGGGGCTGGTGATACGCAGTATTTT
TRBJ1-2 | . | 13 | TRBV27 | . | CASSLNRYYGYTF | TGTGCCAGCAGTTTAAACAGATATTATGGCTACACCTTC
TRBJ2-6 | . | 16 | TRBV7-9 | . | CASSLEAVPGANVLTF | TGTGCCAGCAGCTTAGAAGCGGTTCCTGGGGCCAACGTCCTGACTTTC
TRBJ1-6 | . | 13 | TRBV2 | . | CASSIDYNSPLHF | TGTGCCAGCAGTATTGATTATAATTCACCCCTCCACTTT
TRBJ1-1 | . | 15 | TRBV7-8 | once | CASSPNTGSGTEAFF | TGTGCCAGCAGCCCGAATACAGGGTCAGGGACTGAAGCTTTCTTT
TRBJ2-2 | TRBD2 | 16 | TRBV7-2 | . | CASSQQRRETTGELFF | TGTGCCAGCAGCCAACAAAGGCGGGAGACCACCGGGGAGCTGTTTTTT
TRBJ2-3 | . | 13 | TRBV28 | . | CASRSGITDTQYF | TGTGCCAGCAGGAGCGGAATCACAGATACGCAGTATTTT
TRBJ1-1 | . | 15 | TRBV18 | once | CASSPRQTLNTEAFF | TGTGCCAGCTCACCTAGACAGACCTTGAACACTGAAGCTTTCTTT
TRBJ1-2 | TRBD1 | 12 | TRBV2 | few | CASRREGQLCTF | TGTGCCAGCCGAAGAGAGGGACAGCTCTGCACCTTC
TRBJ1-5 | . | 15 | TRBV6-1 | . | CASSAEWSAAQPQHF | TGTGCCAGCAGCGCGGAGTGGTCCGCAGCTCAGCCCCAGCATTTT
TRBJ2-2 | TRBD2 | 16 | TRBV5-5 | few | CASSLVQRGDTGELFF | TGTGCCAGCAGCTTGGTGCAGCGGGGGGACACCGGGGAGCTGTTTTTT
TRBJ2-5 | . | 16 | TRBV4-1 | . | CASSQARGYYQETQYF | TGCGCCAGCAGCCAAGCCAGGGGCTACTACCAAGAGACCCAGTACTTC
TRBJ1-2 | . | 13 | TRBV7-9 | . | CASSLQGSYGYTF | TGTGCCAGCAGCTTACAGGGATCCTATGGCTACACCTTC
TRBJ1-1 | . | 13 | TRBV18 | . | CASSPNGNTEAFF | TGTGCCAGCTCACCTAACGGGAACACTGAAGCTTTCTTT
TRBJ2-5 | TRBD2 | 14 | TRBV27 | . | CASRSGGALETQYF | TGTGCCAGCAGAAGCGGGGGGGCCCTGGAGACCCAGTACTTC